The T cell receptor beta chain under discussion was sequenced for a study of shared T cell receptors in the human thymus. This clone occurred a few times. The method was immunoSEQ multiplex PCR; TCRdb's version includes in-frame clones alone and lacks a portion of them. Of roughly 560,000 clones in the sample, around 78% were seen once. These same data were also listed under a study on human thymus T cells.

This TCR derives from a boy younger than two with a congenital heart defect. Sequencing was performed on thymocytes.

The CDR3 region is CASSHNRQEYGYTF. CDR3 nucleotide sequence: TGTGCCAGCAGTCATAATAGACAGGAGTATGGCTACACCTTC. The chain employs TRBV28 and TRBJ1-2; possibly TRBD1 for D (6 bases). Trimming took 5 bases from V and 5 from J, leaving 15 bases between them. The CDR3 extends over 14 amino acids. Per germline, CDR1 MDHEN and CDR2 SYDVKM.